This T cell receptor (beta chain) appears in the sequencing data of a study of OX40 agonist ivuxolimab in advanced cancers. Study information: Patients undergoing dose escalation presented with hepatocellular carcinoma, melanoma, renal cell or head and neck cancer. General study results and limits: Individuals who were partial responders at 0.1-3.0 mg/kg had clonal expansion that ranked among the lowest. Relative to CD4+ cells, CD8+ T cells on average had more expanded clones. Researchers did not establish what antigens the expanded peripheral T cells target.

Germline V gene data show CDR1 as KGHSH and CDR2 as LQKENI. V lost 6 bases to trimming and J lost 9 bases, with 18 bases between them. The CDR3 covers 14 residues. Sequencing was performed with immunoSEQ multiplex PCR; in TCRdb, only in-frame clones are kept and a portion is missing. Of about 96,000 clones listed, approximately 80% are singletons. As regards this clone: Its antigen is as yet unknown.

The clonotype comes from an adult with an advanced solid tumor such as melanoma, head and neck, liver or kidney cancer. Sequenced here: CD4+ or CD8+ T cells sorted from blood, sampled in a trial of the OX40 agonist ivuxolimab. The chain carries TRBV18 and TRBJ2-1; tentatively, D is TRBD1 (5 bases). The CDR3 here is CASSPDRSNAEQFF. As DNA, the CDR3 is TGTGCCAGCTCCCCTGACAGATCTAACGCTGAGCAGTTCTTC.